Shown below are 8 T cell receptor beta chains from a single sample sequenced in a study of CD8+CD57+ T cells in acquired aplastic anemia. Genomic DNA constituted the template upon which TCR beta VDJ and CDR3 profiling was performed. TCRdb redid the calling of the reads with MiXCR, one entry per CDR3 protein. Of about 81,000 distinct CDR3 sequences listed, about 45% are singletons. The sequenced material came from sorted CD4+, CD8+, or CD8+CD57+ T cells (not recorded which) from PBMCs. Receptors originate from a human donor in good health, serving as a control.

The sample holds many counts of this clonotype. The V gene is TRBV24-1, the J gene TRBJ2-2; possibly TRBD1 or TRBD2 for D (5 bases each). V was shortened by 3 bases and J by 5 bases, with 15 bases between the two germline ends. Germline loops: CDR1 KGHDR, CDR2 SFDVKD. The CDR3 runs 16 residues. The CDR3: CATSDQTGTLTGELFF. DNA of the CDR3: TGTGCCACCAGTGATCAAACTGGGACGCTTACCGGGGAGCTGTTTTTT.

The genes are TRBV9 and TRBJ2-3; TRBD1 agrees at 7 bases. The CDR3 has 15 residues. Trimming at V came to 4 bases and at J to 2 bases, leaving 7 bases not matched to a gene. The germline V gene encodes CDR1 SGDLS and CDR2 YYNGEE. The CDR3 protein is CASSPTGVYTDTQYF. CDR3 coding DNA: TGTGCCAGCAGCCCTACAGGGGTCTACACAGATACGCAGTATTTT.

This clonotype was counted a few times. The CDR3 DNA reads TGTGCCACCAGTGAACGTACGAGCTCCTACAATGAGCAGTTCTTC. Its translation: CATSERTSSYNEQFF. This chain connects TRBV24-1 to TRBJ2-1, with D unclear. The CDR3 consists of 15 residues. The V end was cut by 4 bases, the J end by 0 bases, with 9 bases between. Germline assignment: CDR1 KGHDR and CDR2 SFDVKD.

The V call is TRBV6-1, the J call TRBJ1-4; D not certain. Trimming took off 3 bases at V and 0 bases at J, with 11 bases between the two ends. CDR3 length: 16 amino acids. From germline, CDR1 is MNHNS and CDR2 SASEGT. Written as DNA, the CDR3 is TGTGCCAGCAGTGATACGGGTTCAGCAACTAATGAAAAACTGTTTTTT. It codes for CASSDTGSATNEKLFF.

This clonotype was detected once. This chain connects TRBV7-9 to TRBJ2-7, with D possibly being TRBD1 (5 bases). The CDR3 loop spans 15 amino acids. CDR1 and CDR2 from the germline V gene are SEHNR and FQNEAQ (reference sequence). V lost 2 bases to trimming and J lost 3 bases, with 14 bases between them. The CDR3 is CASSLSDSVYYEQYF. The CDR3 DNA reads TGTGCCAGCAGCTTATCCGACAGCGTGTACTACGAGCAGTACTTC.

This clonotype was seen ten or more times. CDR3 in amino acids: CASSERTGYEQYF. The CDR3 DNA reads TGCGCCAGCAGTGAGCGGACAGGTTACGAGCAGTACTTC. This sequence joins TRBV10-2 and TRBJ2-7; 7 bases are shared with TRBD1. This CDR3 contains 13 residues. CDR1 is WSHSY, CDR2 SAAADI, per germline. Unmatched junction bases numbered 2, after V lost 2 bases and J lost 4 bases.

This clonotype was seen many times. The rearrangement links TRBV7-8 to TRBJ1-2; D gene ambiguous. From germline, CDR1 is SGHVS and CDR2 FQNEAQ. The CDR3 contains 15 residues. Trimming left V 4 bases short and J 4 bases short, with 16 bases between. Written as DNA, the CDR3 is TGTGCCAGCAGCTACGAATCCGGGATCGGCTATGGCTACACCTTC. Amino acids: CASSYESGIGYGYTF.

This sequence joins TRBV2 and TRBJ1-4, with D unresolved. This CDR3 is 15 amino acids long. Trimming removed 7 bases at V and 0 bases at J, with 12 bases between. Per germline, CDR1 SNHLY and CDR2 FYNNEI. The CDR3 DNA reads as TGTGCCAGCAATAGACCGTCTGCAACTAATGAAAAACTGTTTTTT. Amino acid sequence: CASNRPSATNEKLFF.